This T cell receptor (beta chain) was retrieved from a study of T cells after yellow fever vaccination. Findings and limits, study-wide: Boosting was followed by the reappearance of most primary-vaccination clones (about 96% CD4, 85% to 90% CD8). Clonotypes shared by both compartments, CD4 and CD8, made up a small share. The secondary response was weaker but peaked faster, day 5 versus 15.

Regarding this clonotype: Its antigen is as yet unknown.

CDR1 and CDR2 (germline): LGHNA, YNFKEQ. V gave up 0 bases and J gave up 5 bases; unmatched junction bases: 14. CDR3 length: 20 amino acids. UMIs were added to TCR cDNA along with a universal primer site when it was made by 5'RACE template switching. Using its own MiXCR run on the 5' RACE reads, TCRdb lists one record per CDR3 protein. The repertoire has some 600,000 distinct CDR3 sequences, 9% to 15% of them found once; the top ten carry about 15%. The sample was PBMCs, taken on the day of the yellow fever booster vaccination. The clonotype comes from a man younger than 45 who received the YFV17D yellow fever vaccine. The J gene is TRBJ2-3, the V gene TRBV4-2; 13 bases align to TRBD2. CDR3 residues: CASSQDLLRRLAGGLDTQYF. The CDR3 DNA sequence: TGTGCCAGCAGCCAAGATTTGTTGAGGCGACTAGCGGGAGGCCTAGATACGCAGTATTTT.